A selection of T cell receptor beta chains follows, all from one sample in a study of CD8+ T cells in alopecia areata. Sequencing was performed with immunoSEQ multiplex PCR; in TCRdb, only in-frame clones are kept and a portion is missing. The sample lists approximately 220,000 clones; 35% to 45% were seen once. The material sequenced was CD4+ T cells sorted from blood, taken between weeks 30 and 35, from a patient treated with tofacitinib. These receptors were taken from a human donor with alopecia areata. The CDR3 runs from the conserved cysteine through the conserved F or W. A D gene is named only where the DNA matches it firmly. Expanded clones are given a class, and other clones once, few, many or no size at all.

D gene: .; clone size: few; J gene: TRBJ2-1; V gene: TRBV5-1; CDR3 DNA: TGCGCCAGCAGCGCCAGGGGCGATGAGCAGTTCTTC; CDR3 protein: CASSARGDEQFF
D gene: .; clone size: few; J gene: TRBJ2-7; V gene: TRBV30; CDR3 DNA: TGTGCCTGGAGCCAAAGGGCCTACGAGCAGTACTTC; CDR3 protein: CAWSQRAYEQYF
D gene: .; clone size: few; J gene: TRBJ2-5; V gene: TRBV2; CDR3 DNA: TGTGCCAGCAATGGCCGGCCTCAAGAGACCCAGTACTTC; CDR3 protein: CASNGRPQETQYF
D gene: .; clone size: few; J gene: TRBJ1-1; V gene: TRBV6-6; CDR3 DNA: TGTGCCAGCAGTTACTATGGGGTGGGCACTGAAGCTTTCTTT; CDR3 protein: CASSYYGVGTEAFF
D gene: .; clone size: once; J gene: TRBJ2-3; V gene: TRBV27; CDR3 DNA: TGTGCCAGCAGTCCATCGTGGGGGAGAACAGATACGCAGTATTTT; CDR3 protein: CASSPSWGRTDTQYF
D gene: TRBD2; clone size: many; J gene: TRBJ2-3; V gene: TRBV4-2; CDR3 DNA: TGTGCCAGCAGCCGGTCCCCTAGCGGGAGTCGGCAGGCGCAGTATTTT; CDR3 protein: CASSRSPSGSRQAQYF
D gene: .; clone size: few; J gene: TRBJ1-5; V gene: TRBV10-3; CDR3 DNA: TGTGCCATCAGGCCCGGAGGGAATCAGCCCCAGCATTTT; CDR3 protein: CAIRPGGNQPQHF
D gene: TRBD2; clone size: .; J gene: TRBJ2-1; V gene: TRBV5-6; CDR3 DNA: TGTGCCAGCAGCGCCGTAGCGGGAGCGTACAATGAGCAGTTCTTC; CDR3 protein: CASSAVAGAYNEQFF
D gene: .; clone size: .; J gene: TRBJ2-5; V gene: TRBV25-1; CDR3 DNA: TGTGCCAGCAGCGCCCAAACAGAAGCCCAAGAGACCCAGTACTTC; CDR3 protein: CASSAQTEAQETQYF
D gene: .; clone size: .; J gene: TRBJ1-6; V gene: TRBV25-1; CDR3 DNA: TGTGCCAGCAGCCCTAGGGGGAAACTGGATTCACCCCTCCACTTT; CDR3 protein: CASSPRGKLDSPLHF
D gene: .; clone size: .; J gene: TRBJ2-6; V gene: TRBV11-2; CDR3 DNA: TGTGCCAGCAGCCCTCGATGGGGACGGGACTCTGGGGCCAACGTCCTGACTTTC; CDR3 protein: CASSPRWGRDSGANVLTF
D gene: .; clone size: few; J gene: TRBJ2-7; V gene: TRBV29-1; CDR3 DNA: TGCAGCGTTGAAGATCAGAACAGGCGGTACGAGCAGTACTTC; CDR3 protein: CSVEDQNRRYEQYF
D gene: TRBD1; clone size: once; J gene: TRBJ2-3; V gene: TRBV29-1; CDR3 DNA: TGCAGCGGCCGGACAGGGGAAGGAGGAACAGATACGCAGTATTTT; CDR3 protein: CSGRTGEGGTDTQYF
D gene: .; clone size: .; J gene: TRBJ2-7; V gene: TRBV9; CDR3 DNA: TGTGCCAGCAGCGTAGGGACGGCTGTGACTGCCTACTCCTACGAGCAGTACTTC; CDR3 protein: CASSVGTAVTAYSYEQYF
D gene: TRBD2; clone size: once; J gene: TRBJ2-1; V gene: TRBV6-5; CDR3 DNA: TGTGCCAGCAGTTACTCACGGGGAGGGGTGGGCAATGAGCAGTTCTTC; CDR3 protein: CASSYSRGGVGNEQFF
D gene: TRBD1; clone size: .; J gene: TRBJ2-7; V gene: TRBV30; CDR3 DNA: TGTGCCTGGGAGGGACAGGGATTGTCCAGGCAGTACTTC; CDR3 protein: CAWEGQGLSRQYF
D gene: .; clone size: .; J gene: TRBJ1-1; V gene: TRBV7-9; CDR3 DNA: TGTGCCAGCAGCTTGCAGGGCGCGAACACTGAAGCTTTCTTT; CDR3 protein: CASSLQGANTEAFF
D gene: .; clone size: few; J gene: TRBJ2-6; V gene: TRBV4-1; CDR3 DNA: TGCGCCAGCAGCCCTCATAGAGGGGATAGGTACTCTGGGGCCAACGTCCTGACTTTC; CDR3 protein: CASSPHRGDRYSGANVLTF
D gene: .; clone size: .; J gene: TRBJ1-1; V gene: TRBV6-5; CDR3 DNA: TGTGCCAGCAACCAGGGAGGGAACACTGAAGCTTTCTTT; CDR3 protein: CASNQGGNTEAFF
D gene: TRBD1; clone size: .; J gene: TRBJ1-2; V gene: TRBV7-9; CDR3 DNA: TGTGCCAGCAGCCCGGGACAGGGGTACTATGGCTACACCTTC; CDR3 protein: CASSPGQGYYGYTF
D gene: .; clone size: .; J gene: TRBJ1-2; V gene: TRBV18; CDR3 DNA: TGTGCCAGCTCACAAGACGAGACCTATGGCTACACCTTC; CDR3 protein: CASSQDETYGYTF
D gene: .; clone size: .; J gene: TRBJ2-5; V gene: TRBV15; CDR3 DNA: TGTGCCACCAGCGGGCAGCCTCAAGAGACCCAGTACTTC; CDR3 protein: CATSGQPQETQYF
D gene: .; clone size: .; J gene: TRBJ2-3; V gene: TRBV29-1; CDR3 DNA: TGCAGCGTTTCAACAAGGGGAGATACGCAGTATTTT; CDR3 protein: CSVSTRGDTQYF
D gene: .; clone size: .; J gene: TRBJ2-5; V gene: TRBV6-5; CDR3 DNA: TGTGCCAGCAAAACCGTTATCCAAGAGACCCAGTACTTC; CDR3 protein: CASKTVIQETQYF
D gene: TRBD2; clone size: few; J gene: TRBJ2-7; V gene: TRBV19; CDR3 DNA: TGTGCCAGTAGTGGCGGGACTAGCGGGACAAGGGAGCAGTACTTC; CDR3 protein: CASSGGTSGTREQYF
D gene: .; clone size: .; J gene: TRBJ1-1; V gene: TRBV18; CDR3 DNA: TGTGCCAGCTCACCACTCAGCATGAACACTGAAGCTTTCTTT; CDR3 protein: CASSPLSMNTEAFF
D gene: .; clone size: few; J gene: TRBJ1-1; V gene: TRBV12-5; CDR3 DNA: TGTGCTAGTGGCCGAGGAGGCCAGTCTAAGGGGAACACTGAAGCTTTCTTT; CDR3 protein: CASGRGGQSKGNTEAFF
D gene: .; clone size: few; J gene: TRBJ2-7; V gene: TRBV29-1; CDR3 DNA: TGCAGCGTTACCAGGGGAGGCGACGAGCAGTACTTC; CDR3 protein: CSVTRGGDEQYF
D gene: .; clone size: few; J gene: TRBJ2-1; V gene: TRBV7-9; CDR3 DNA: TGTGCCAGCAGCTTAGTTAGCGGCAGCTACAATGAGCAGTTCTTC; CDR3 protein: CASSLVSGSYNEQFF
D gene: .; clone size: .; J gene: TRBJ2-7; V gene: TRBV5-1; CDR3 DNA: TGCGCCAGCAGCAAATTACAGGGCCCCTCCTACGAGCAGTACTTC; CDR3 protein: CASSKLQGPSYEQYF
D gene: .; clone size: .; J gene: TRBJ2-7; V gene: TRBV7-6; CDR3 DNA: TGTGCCAGCAGCTTTCAGGTCGCCTCCTACGAGCAGTACTTC; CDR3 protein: CASSFQVASYEQYF
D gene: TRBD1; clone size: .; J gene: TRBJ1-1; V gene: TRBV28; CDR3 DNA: TGTGCCAGCAGTACTGGACAGGGAGAGACTGAAGCTTTCTTT; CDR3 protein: CASSTGQGETEAFF
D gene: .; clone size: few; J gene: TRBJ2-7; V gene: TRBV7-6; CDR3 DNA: TGTGCCAGCAGCCCTGGGCTAACCTACCACGAGCAGTACTTC; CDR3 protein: CASSPGLTYHEQYF
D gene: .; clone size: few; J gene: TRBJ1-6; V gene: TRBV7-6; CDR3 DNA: TGTGCCAGCAGCGGAGTAAGGGCCGACTATAATTCACCCCTCCACTTT; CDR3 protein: CASSGVRADYNSPLHF
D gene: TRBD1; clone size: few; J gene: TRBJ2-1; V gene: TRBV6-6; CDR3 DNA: TGTGCCAGCAGTTACGGACAGGGGGGTCTCAATGAGCAGTTCTTC; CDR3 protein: CASSYGQGGLNEQFF
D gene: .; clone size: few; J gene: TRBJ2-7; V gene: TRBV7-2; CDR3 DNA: TGTGCCAGCAGCTTAGGAGGTACGCAGTGGGGATTGTTCTACGAGCAGTACTTC; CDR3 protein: CASSLGGTQWGLFYEQYF
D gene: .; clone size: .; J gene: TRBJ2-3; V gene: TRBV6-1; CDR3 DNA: TGTGCCAGCAGTGTGAAGGGCCGTACAGATACGCAGTATTTT; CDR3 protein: CASSVKGRTDTQYF
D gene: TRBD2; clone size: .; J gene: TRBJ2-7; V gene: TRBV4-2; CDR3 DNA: TGTGCCAGCAGCCTTGGCCCACTAGCGGGAGGTCAAAAATACGAGCAGTACTTC; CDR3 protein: CASSLGPLAGGQKYEQYF
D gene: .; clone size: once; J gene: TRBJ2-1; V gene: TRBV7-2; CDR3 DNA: TGTGCCAGCAGCACGAAATACAATGAGCAGTTCTTC; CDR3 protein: CASSTKYNEQFF
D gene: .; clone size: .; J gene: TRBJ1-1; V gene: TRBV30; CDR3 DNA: TGTGCCTGGAGCCTGGACAGCACGAACACTGAAGCTTTCTTT; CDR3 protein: CAWSLDSTNTEAFF
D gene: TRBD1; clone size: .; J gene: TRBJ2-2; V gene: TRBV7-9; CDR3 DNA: TGTGCCAGCAGCCGAGACCCACAGGGGGTAGGAACCGGGGAGCTGTTTTTT; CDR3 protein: CASSRDPQGVGTGELFF
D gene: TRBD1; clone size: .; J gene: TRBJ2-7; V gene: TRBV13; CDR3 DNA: TGTGCCAGCAGCAACCGCCGGACAGGGAATGCCTACGAGCAGTACTTC; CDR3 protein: CASSNRRTGNAYEQYF
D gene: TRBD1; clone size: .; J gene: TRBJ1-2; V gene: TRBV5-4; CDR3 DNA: TGTGCCAGCAGCCGGACAGGGAGCTATGGCTACACCTTC; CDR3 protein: CASSRTGSYGYTF
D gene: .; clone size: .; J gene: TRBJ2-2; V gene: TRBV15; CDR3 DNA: TGTGCCACCAGCAGAGGTTCAGCGGCCGGGAGCGTCACCGGGGAGCTGTTTTTT; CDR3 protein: CATSRGSAAGSVTGELFF